This TCR beta chain was profiled in a study of glioma-infiltrating T cells. General observations from the study: A blood CDR3 motif signature was depleted in highly divergent patients. Only very few CDR3 sequences appeared in both tissue and blood.

Amplification of TCR alpha and beta CDR3 regions from RNA used iRepertoire nested multiplex PCR. Input was about 100-450 ng of tissue mRNA or PBMC total RNA. MiXCR was run by TCRdb on the multiplex PCR reads, yielding one entry per CDR3 protein. Of a few hundred thousand distinct CDR3 sequences detected, around 38% appear once; the ten largest clones hold about 12%. In this sample, this clonotype turned up a few times. The target antigen is unknown. The TCR comes from a human donor with low-grade glioma or glioblastoma, undergoing nonglioma brain surgery, or in good health (not recorded which). The sequencing sample was made of glioma tissue, nonneoplastic brain tissue, or PBMCs (not recorded which).

The CDR3 spells CASSQDGYTYEQYF. The DNA of the CDR3 is TGCGCCAGCAGCCAAGACGGGTACACCTACGAGCAGTACTTC. This sequence joins TRBV4-3 and TRBJ2-7; no definite D call. There are 14 residues in the CDR3. Trimming pared 0 bases from V and 2 bases from J, leaving 8 bases between. From germline, CDR1 is LGHNA and CDR2 YSLEER.